The rows below give T cell receptor beta chains drawn from one sample of a study of T cells expressing NK-cell markers. Reprocessing the 5' RACE reads, TCRdb reports a single entry for every CDR3 protein and omits DNA. This table lists approximately 170,000 distinct CDR3 sequences. Sequences were obtained from blood T cells: a sorted CD56 or NKG2C T cell subset, CD4+ or CD8+ T cells, or bulk PBMC T cells (not recorded which). Every receptor here comes from a man aged 18 to 69 in good health. Each CDR3 is given with its conserved first and last residue. Each record gives: V gene, J gene, CDR3 protein.

TRBV6-1	TRBJ2-2	CASSRLAGENGELFF
TRBV6-1	TRBJ2-7	CASRALTESLQEQYF
TRBV3-1	TRBJ2-7	CASSQGATLTYEQYF
TRBV7-8	TRBJ2-1	CASSLSLEQFF
TRBV29-1	TRBJ2-2	CSAMSWQENTGELFF
TRBV9	TRBJ2-1	CASSVDGLAGGPIYNEQFF
TRBV11-2	TRBJ2-3	CASSADDWASGGTYTQYF
TRBV13	TRBJ2-6	CASSSRQSSGANVLTF
TRBV7-8	TRBJ2-6	CASSRPGGLQGANVLTF
TRBV7-6	TRBJ1-6	CASSSSTGPNSPLHF
TRBV2	TRBJ2-6	CASIEFGANVLTF
TRBV7-3	TRBJ2-2	CARSTRNSNTGELFF
TRBV20-1	TRBJ2-1	CSAVKPGLAGEGDYNEQFF
TRBV2	TRBJ1-1	CASTVHLNTEAFF
TRBV6-5	TRBJ2-1	CASRLYNEQFF
TRBV27	TRBJ1-5	CASGITGGNQPQHF
TRBV6-4	TRBJ1-5	CATRPGGQVQPQHF
TRBV11-3	TRBJ2-7	CASSYSRGSEQYF
TRBV5-1	TRBJ1-2	CASSLELGFNYGYTF
TRBV5-1	TRBJ2-5	CASSPRLNLGQETQYF
TRBV5-1	TRBJ2-5	CASRGEDETQYF
TRBV12-3/TRBV12-4	TRBJ1-1	CASSYPGTGSLAFF
TRBV7-9	TRBJ1-1	CASSLGQQNTEAFF
TRBV5-1	TRBJ2-7	CASSLGPVDGYEQYF
TRBV7-8	TRBJ2-1	CASSLMPYNEQFF
TRBV4-1	TRBJ2-5	CASSQLGLARQETQYF
TRBV6-1	TRBJ2-7	CASRASGAPNYEQYF
TRBV4-2	TRBJ1-4	CASSPTRDSGIPNEKLFF
TRBV6-2/TRBV6-3	TRBJ2-5	CASSRTSSETQYF
TRBV4-1	TRBJ1-5	CASSQHGGQERSNQPQHF
TRBV28	TRBJ2-2	CASSFPGQDTGELFF
TRBV7-3	TRBJ2-2	CASSLTLTGELFF
TRBV5-1	TRBJ2-1	CASSPLTSGGSYYNEQFF
TRBV20-1	TRBJ2-7	CSARLAWEQYF
TRBV28	TRBJ1-6	CASTRDRESSPLHF
TRBV23-1	TRBJ2-2	CASPRSLRGLIIDTGELFF
TRBV6-5	TRBJ2-2	CASSPRDKVAGELFF
TRBV11-2	TRBJ2-1	CASSLASGSNEQFF
TRBV7-9	TRBJ2-7	CASSSISGGPYEQYF
TRBV6-4	TRBJ2-7	CASSDGWGIGRTYEQYF
TRBV28	TRBJ2-2	CASSPDSAGELFF
TRBV19	TRBJ2-5	CASSILTSGGASETQYF
TRBV7-9	TRBJ2-7	CASSPADRGAYEQYF
TRBV19	TRBJ1-2	CASSIWFRGNYGYTF
TRBV20-1	TRBJ2-7	CSARVPGTRYEQYF
TRBV4-2	TRBJ2-5	CASSPIEGRGRGETQYF
TRBV7-9	TRBJ1-2	CASSLLTGGFYGYTF
TRBV12-5	TRBJ2-7	CASGPGPRAPYEQYF
TRBV6-5	TRBJ1-2	CASSYSLEANYGYTF
TRBV12-3/TRBV12-4	TRBJ2-3	CASRLTSGSTDTQYF
TRBV7-2	TRBJ1-1	CASSLTGGLVNTEAFF
TRBV28	TRBJ2-2	CASGPGITGELFF
TRBV7-6	TRBJ2-5	CASSPPGLAAQETQYF
TRBV5-1	TRBJ1-1	CASSPRFEGAYTEAFF
TRBV6-5	TRBJ1-2	CASSYAETNYGYTF
TRBV5-4	TRBJ2-7	CASSFKVGPTYEQYF
TRBV6-1	TRBJ2-7	CASSPGVGPSYEQYF
TRBV19	TRBJ2-1	CASSTRVPISYNEQFF
TRBV6-1	TRBJ2-5	CASSQSPGEQETQYF